This T cell receptor beta chain was retrieved from a study of immune heterogeneity within non-small cell lung tumors. Study details: Squamous cell carcinomas accounted for 4 of the tumors, non-squamous carcinomas for approximately 10, and 1 was not otherwise specified.

Multiplex PCR relied on 32 V and 13 J primers to amplify TCR beta CDR3. TCRdb passed the multiplex PCR reads through MiXCR, listing each CDR3 protein once. The sample has fewer than 12,000 distinct CDR3 sequences, 30% seen once. About this clonotype itself: Its antigen is unknown.

This CDR3 comprises 15 residues. Trimming at V came to 5 bases and at J to 4 bases, leaving 7 bases not matched to a gene. Bulk tumor genomic DNA, 450 to 600 ng per sample, was the template. Collection of several biopsies per primary tumor, spaced far apart, took place during surgery. Curative surgery was performed on patients who had untreated, newly diagnosed non-small cell lung cancer. Surgery with curative intent was being performed on the donors, who were newly diagnosed non-small cell lung cancer patients. Study findings and constraints: Identical dominant CDR3 beta clonotypes spanned tumor sites within a patient, beside site-unique high-frequency clones. Local T-cell clonality correlated moderately but significantly with local tumor mutational burden (R about 0.32).

Sequenced: lung tumor tissue. The source is a woman aged 55-69 years with non-small cell lung cancer. The chain has TRBV12-3 or TRBV12-4 and TRBJ2-7; 11 bases agree with TRBD2. CDR3 residues: CASSIIAGGPYEQYF. The DNA of the CDR3 is TGTGCCAGCAGTATAATAGCGGGAGGGCCATACGAGCAGTACTTC.